The 26 T cell receptor beta chains given below trace back to one sample, sequenced in a study of OX40 agonist ivuxolimab in advanced cancers. Repertoires were generated with immunoSEQ multiplex PCR, while TCRdb's copy carries only in-frame clones and drops some. The data show 65,000 to 85,000 clones, roughly 86% seen once. The sample consisted of CD4+ or CD8+ T cells sorted from blood, taken in a trial of the OX40 agonist ivuxolimab. Receptors originate from an adult with an advanced solid tumor such as melanoma, head and neck, liver or kidney cancer.

The chain has TRBV4-2 and TRBJ2-7; D gene ambiguous. V was cut by 0 bases and J by 2 bases, with 11 bases left in between. CDR1 is LGHNA, CDR2 YNFKEQ, per germline. The CDR3 contains 15 residues. CDR3: CASSQERDGTYEQYF. The CDR3 nucleotides are TGTGCCAGCAGCCAAGAAAGGGATGGGACCTACGAGCAGTACTTC.

The chain has TRBV9 and TRBJ2-2; D is unresolved. CDR1 SGDLS and CDR2 YYNGEE come from the germline V gene. The CDR3 totals 14 residues. V lost 0 bases and J lost 8, with 11 bases in between. CDR3 in DNA: TGTGCCAGCAGCGTAGCTGGCCCTGCTGGGGAGCTGTTTTTT. Translation: CASSVAGPAGELFF.

The V and J genes are TRBV28 and TRBJ2-1, with D possibly TRBD2 on 6 matching bases. The CDR3 has 16 amino acids. The V end lost 5 bases, the J end lost 4 bases, and 18 bases lay between the germline ends. The germline gives CDR1 MDHEN, CDR2 SYDVKM. CDR3 nucleotide sequence: TGTGCCAGCAGTCTCGAACTAGCTCGGATGTACAATGAGCAGTTCTTC. It translates to CASSLELARMYNEQFF.

The CDR3 reads CASSPTGLYGYTF. The CDR3, as DNA: TGCGCCAGCAGCCCGACAGGTCTCTATGGCTACACCTTC. The V and J genes are TRBV5-1 and TRBJ1-2; D may be TRBD1 (6 bases). Trimming took 4 bases from V and 4 from J, leaving 11 bases between them. Germline loops: CDR1 SGHRS, CDR2 YFSETQ. The CDR3 sequence is 13 residues long. The whole variable domain, filled in from reference TRBV5-1 and TRBJ1-2, reads KAGVTQTPRYLIKTRGQQVTLSCSPISGHRSVSWYQQTPGQGLQFLFEYFSETQRNKGNFPGRFSGRQFSNSRSEMNVSTLELGDSALYLCASSPTGLYGYTFGSGTRLTVV.

The chain uses TRBV19 and TRBJ1-6; D ambiguous. Looked up from germline, CDR1 is LNHDA and CDR2 is SQIVND (reference sequence). With 5 bases removed from V and 2 bases from J, the gap between germline ends came to 16 bases. This CDR3 comprises 17 residues. The CDR3 bases are TGTGCCAGTAGTTCCTCGGACGGACGAACCTATAATTCACCCCTCCACTTT. As protein: CASSSSDGRTYNSPLHF.

The DNA for the CDR3 is TGTGCCAGCAGCGTACCCAGCGGGGGGTACAATGAGCAGTTCTTC. This sequence encodes CASSVPSGGYNEQFF. The rearrangement uses TRBV9 and TRBJ2-1; the match to TRBD2 covers 9 bases. The CDR3 contains 15 residues. Germline V gene lookup returns CDR1 SGDLS and CDR2 YYNGEE. V was pared by 1 base and J by 4 bases, with 3 bases of the junction left unmatched. Full variable domain (missing parts from reference TRBV9 and TRBJ2-1): DSGVTQTPKHLITATGQRVTLRCSPRSGDLSVYWYQQSLDQGLQFLIQYYNGEERAKGNILERFSAQQFPDLHSELNLSSLELGDSALYFCASSVPSGGYNEQFFGPGTRLTVL.

The rearrangement uses TRBV5-1 and TRBJ1-5; D is unclear. The CDR3 length is 13 residues. Germline V lookup: CDR1 SGHRS, CDR2 YFSETQ. V was shortened by 2 bases and J by 7 bases, with 10 bases between the two germline ends. For the CDR3, the DNA is TGCGCCAGCAGCTTAAGGGATGGACAGCCCCAGCATTTT. Protein sequence: CASSLRDGQPQHF.

V gene TRBV7-9 combines with J gene TRBJ2-7; TRBD2 agrees at 15 bases. The CDR3 runs 17 residues. CDR1 and CDR2 (germline): SEHNR, FQNEAQ (reference sequence). V shed 1 base and J 4 bases; nucleotides not matched to a gene: 5. The CDR3 sequence: CASSLELGTSGRYEQYF. The CDR3 DNA is TGTGCCAGCAGCTTAGAACTGGGGACTAGCGGGAGGTACGAGCAGTACTTC.

V is TRBV5-5 and J is TRBJ2-7; D is uncertain. This CDR3 comprises 14 residues. V was pared by 1 base and J by 5 bases, with 13 bases between. From germline, CDR1 is SGHKS and CDR2 YYEKEE (reference sequence). CDR3: CASSLSPVLDEQYF. The CDR3 region has the DNA TGTGCCAGCAGCTTGAGCCCGGTTCTCGACGAGCAGTACTTC.

V and J are TRBV18 and TRBJ2-3; no reliable D call. This CDR3 is built from 13 residues. V dropped 2 bases and J dropped 10 bases, with 13 bases sitting between them. Germline-derived CDR1 and CDR2 are KGHSH and LQKENI. This CDR3 reads CASSPGNLEAQYF. The CDR3 DNA reads TGTGCCAGCTCACCAGGGAATCTCGAGGCGCAGTATTTT.

This sequence joins TRBV2 and TRBJ2-5; 10 nucleotides agree with TRBD1. Germline lookup yields CDR1 SNHLY and CDR2 FYNNEI. CDR3 size: 15 residues. The V segment lost 5 bases and the J segment 5 bases; nucleotides outside the gene matches: 8. The CDR3 sequence: CASSSLGQGGETQYF. The DNA for the CDR3 is TGTGCCAGCAGTTCCCTTGGACAGGGGGGCGAGACCCAGTACTTC.

V and J are TRBV5-6 and TRBJ1-2, with 11 bases fitting TRBD1. The CDR3 sequence is 12 residues long. CDR1 is SGHDT and CDR2 is YYEEEE in the germline V gene. J was trimmed by 12 bases and V by 4 bases; bases with no gene match: 5. CDR3 coding DNA: TGTGCCAGCAGCCCGGGACAGGGGGGTAACACCTTC. This sequence encodes CASSPGQGGNTF. Variable domain in full (rest from reference TRBV5-6 and TRBJ1-2): DAGVTQSPTHLIKTRGQQVTLRCSPKSGHDTVSWYQQALGQGPQFIFQYYEEEERQRGNFPDRFSGHQFPNYSSELNVNALLLGDSALYLCASSPGQGGNTFGSGTRLTVV.

The V gene is TRBV2, the J gene TRBJ2-3; 9 bases line up with TRBD1. Trimming took 6 bases from V and 4 from J; bases not matched to a gene: 8. Germline CDR1 SNHLY, CDR2 FYNNEI. The length of the CDR3 is 15 residues. The CDR3 region is CASRNTGGVADTQYF. The CDR3 DNA follows: TGTGCCAGCAGAAACACAGGGGGCGTAGCAGATACGCAGTATTTT.

Worth noting for this clone: Within the sample, other DNA sequences also encode this same CDR3. The genes are TRBV6-1 and TRBJ1-5; TRBD1 agrees at 8 bases. V dropped 5 bases and J dropped 4; count of bases not matched to a gene: 7. This CDR3 spans 15 amino acids. The germline CDR1 and CDR2 sequences are MNHNS and SASEGT. The DNA of the CDR3 is TGTGCCAGCAGTATGACAGGGGTCGGGAATCAGCCCCAGCATTTT. Its protein product is CASSMTGVGNQPQHF.

The chain recombines TRBV5-1 with TRBJ2-3; 13 bases align to TRBD2. The germline V gene has CDR1 SGHRS and CDR2 YFSETQ. The CDR3 length is 15 residues. V lost 4 bases, J lost 3 bases, and 2 bases stayed unmatched. The DNA for the CDR3 is TGCGCCAGCAGCACTAGCGGGAGGGTAACAGATACGCAGTATTTT. It yields the protein CASSTSGRVTDTQYF.

The chain uses TRBV9 and TRBJ2-7; the D gene is possibly TRBD2 (6 bases). Looked up from germline, CDR1 is SGDLS and CDR2 is YYNGEE. V was trimmed by 4 bases and J by 3 bases, leaving 17 bases between them. The CDR3 sequence is 15 residues long. Here the CDR3 reads CASSFGAGTDYEQYF. CDR3 in DNA: TGTGCCAGCAGCTTCGGAGCCGGGACTGACTACGAGCAGTACTTC.

Concerning this clone itself: One end of the junction is discordant with germline, which a read error may explain. The genes are TRBV5-1 and TRBJ1-6, with D possibly being TRBD1 (5 bases). This CDR3 comprises 16 residues. From germline, CDR1 is SGHRS and CDR2 YFSETQ. The CDR3 is CASSLAGGVRNSPLHF. Written as DNA, the CDR3 is TGTGCCAGCAGCTTGGCCGGGGGTGTGCGTAATTCACCCCTCCACTTT.

V and J are TRBV19 and TRBJ1-5; TRBD1 aligns across 10 bases. The germline V gene encodes CDR1 LNHDA and CDR2 SQIVND (reference sequence). Germline trimming cut 4 bases from V and 1 base from J; bases unmatched to any gene: 4. The CDR3 totals 16 residues. CDR3 protein: CASSRTGGSSNQPQHF. The CDR3 DNA is TGTGCCAGTAGTAGGACAGGGGGATCAAGCAATCAGCCCCAGCATTTT. Variable domain in full (rest from reference TRBV19 and TRBJ1-5): DGGITQSPKYLFRKEGQNVTLSCEQNLNHDAMYWYRQDPGQGLRLIYYSQIVNDFQKGDIAEGYSVSREKKESFPLTVTSAQKNPTAFYLCASSRTGGSSNQPQHFGDGTRLSIL.

The rearrangement links TRBV28 to TRBJ2-5, with D perhaps being TRBD1 or TRBD2 (5 bases each). The CDR3 length is 16 residues. In germline, CDR1 is MDHEN, CDR2 SYDVKM. V was pared by 5 bases and J by 5 bases, with 21 bases between. For the CDR3, the DNA is TGTGCCAGCAGTCTCCGGGGCCTTAAGCCGGGGGAGACCCAGTACTTC. Its protein is CASSLRGLKPGETQYF.

The J gene is TRBJ1-5, the V gene TRBV5-1; D not resolved. Trimming shortened V by 0 bases and J by 3 bases, and 10 bases separated the two germline ends. Germline V lookup: CDR1 SGHRS, CDR2 YFSETQ. The CDR3 is made up of 15 amino acids. CDR3 nucleotide sequence: TGCGCCAGCAGCTTGGACGGGGATTACAATCAGCCCCAGCATTTT. Its protein product is CASSLDGDYNQPQHF.

This clone was found a few times. This sequence joins TRBV2 and TRBJ2-2, with unresolved D. Germline CDR1 SNHLY, CDR2 FYNNEI. The CDR3 is made up of 12 amino acids. With 3 bases removed from V and 2 bases from J, the gap between germline ends came to 1 base. This CDR3 is CASSDNTGELFF. In DNA form, the CDR3 reads TGTGCCAGCAGTGACAACACCGGGGAGCTGTTTTTT.

This sequence joins TRBV11-2 and TRBJ2-3; TRBD1 might be the D (6 bases). CDR1 is SGHAT, CDR2 FQNNGV, per germline. There are 16 residues in the CDR3. Deletions cut 3 bases from V and 0 bases from J, with 13 bases between. The CDR3 sequence: CASSFIPGHSTDTQYF. The CDR3 DNA is TGTGCCAGCAGCTTTATACCGGGACATAGCACAGATACGCAGTATTTT.

The chain links TRBV7-9 to TRBJ1-1, with unresolved D. Trimming removed 2 bases at V and 1 base at J, with 8 bases between. The germline V gene encodes CDR1 SEHNR and CDR2 FQNEAQ (reference sequence). This CDR3 is 14 amino acids long. The CDR3 bases are TGTGCCAGCAGCTTAAGGCCGACGAACACTGAAGCTTTCTTT. This sequence encodes CASSLRPTNTEAFF.

V gene TRBV5-1 combines with J gene TRBJ1-2, with 9 bases matching TRBD1. The junction had 10 bases not matched to a gene; V was cut back by 4 bases and J by 9 bases. The CDR3 covers 14 residues. Germline loops: CDR1 SGHRS, CDR2 YFSETQ. The CDR3 DNA is TGCGCCAGCAGCCAAGGACAGGGGCCGCACAGCTACACCTTC. It is translated as CASSQGQGPHSYTF. Full variable domain (rest looked up from reference TRBV5-1 and TRBJ1-2): KAGVTQTPRYLIKTRGQQVTLSCSPISGHRSVSWYQQTPGQGLQFLFEYFSETQRNKGNFPGRFSGRQFSNSRSEMNVSTLELGDSALYLCASSQGQGPHSYTFGSGTRLTVV.

The rearrangement links TRBV28 to TRBJ2-7, with TRBD2 matching over 12 bases. V shed 4 bases, J shed 7 bases, and the junction held 8 bases outside the gene matches. Germline CDR1 MDHEN, CDR2 SYDVKM. The CDR3 is 15 amino acids. CDR3 loop: CASSSLAGGPKEQYF. DNA of the CDR3: TGTGCCAGCAGTTCCCTAGCGGGAGGGCCGAAAGAGCAGTACTTC.

The rearrangement uses TRBV14 and TRBJ2-3, with TRBD2 identical over 13 bases. Trimming at V came to 4 bases and at J to 3 bases, leaving 7 bases not matched to a gene. The V gene's germline CDR1 is SGHDN and CDR2 FVKESK. The CDR3 loop spans 17 amino acids. The chain's CDR3 is CASSPGLAGVKTDTQYF. The CDR3 coding sequence is TGTGCCAGCAGCCCCGGACTAGCGGGGGTAAAGACAGATACGCAGTATTTT.